Listed below are T cell receptor beta chains from one sample, sequenced in a study of graft-versus-host responses after intestinal transplantation. The antigens these receptors bind are not known. The protocol was immunoSEQ multiplex PCR, while the TCRdb copy is restricted to in-frame clones and leaves out a portion. The table has 100,000 or so clones, roughly 87% seen once; the top ten hold about 0.9%. This specimen consisted of unstimulated CD4+ T cells sorted from spleen or lymph node cells, obtained before transplant. The receptor set was obtained from a human donor who was the organ donor for an intestinal transplant. CDR3s include the opening cysteine and the closing phenylalanine or tryptophan. D genes are given only for firm matches. Not all rows give a size; the values are once, few, many and, for expanded clones, a class.

TRBJ1-2	.	TRBV29-1	.	TGCAGCGTTGAAGGGTATGGCTACACCTTC	CSVEGYGYTF
TRBJ2-3	few	TRBV18	.	TGTGCCAGCTCACCAGCTAACACAGATACGCAGTATTTT	CASSPANTDTQYF
TRBJ2-3	.	TRBV27	.	TGTGCCAGCAGTTTATTAGGTTGGGTAGGACCGGCACGGGCTAGCACAGATACGCAGTATTTT	CASSLLGWVGPARASTDTQYF
TRBJ1-2	.	TRBV20-1	.	TGCAGTGCTACAGGGAGGTATGGCTACACCTTC	CSATGRYGYTF
TRBJ1-1	.	TRBV18	.	TGTGCCAGCTCACCATCGCATTCTAAGATAAGCACTGAAGCTTTCTTT	CASSPSHSKISTEAFF
TRBJ2-1	.	TRBV13	TRBD2	TGTGCCAGCAGCTTCCCGGGACTAGGGTACAATGAGCAGTTCTTC	CASSFPGLGYNEQFF
TRBJ2-3	.	TRBV2	.	TGTGCCAGCAGTGAAGCCTCTAACTCTATCAATACGCAGTATTTT	CASSEASNSINTQYF
TRBJ2-5	.	TRBV11-2	TRBD2	TGTGCCAGCAGCTCACCTTTTATCCGACTAGCCGAACAAGAGACCCAGTACTTC	CASSSPFIRLAEQETQYF
TRBJ2-5	.	TRBV9	.	TGTGCCAGCAGCGTAGGACGGACACAAGAGACCCAGTACTTC	CASSVGRTQETQYF
TRBJ2-7	.	TRBV9	.	TGTGCCAGCAGCGTAGAAGGACAAAGCTCCTACGAGCAGTACTTC	CASSVEGQSSYEQYF
TRBJ2-5	.	TRBV5-5	.	TGTGCCAGCAGCTTGGGACTGAAGTCCCAAGAGACCCAGTACTTC	CASSLGLKSQETQYF
TRBJ1-3	many	TRBV28	.	TGTGCCAGCAGTACATCCACCCGGGTAGTAGATTTT	CASSTSTRVVDF
TRBJ2-7	.	TRBV5-1	.	TGCGCCAGCAGCTTGTGGTTTGACAGGACCTCCTACGAGCAGTACTTC	CASSLWFDRTSYEQYF
TRBJ2-5	.	TRBV7-8	.	TGTGCCAGCAGCCTGGGGGGCCGAGAGACCCAGTACTTC	CASSLGGRETQYF
TRBJ2-5	.	TRBV19	.	TGTGCCAGTAGTATTTCGGCAGCTCAGTACCAAGAGACCCAGTACTTC	CASSISAAQYQETQYF
TRBJ2-7	few	TRBV11-2	.	TGTGCCAGCAGCCCGGACGGACCCTCCTACGAGCAGTACTTC	CASSPDGPSYEQYF
TRBJ2-3	.	TRBV7-3	TRBD2	TGTGCCAGCAGCTCGGGACTAGCGGGGGGAGAGGATACGCAGTATTTT	CASSSGLAGGEDTQYF
TRBJ1-5	.	TRBV2	.	TGTGCCAGCGCGGGGGGTCCTGAGATGAATCAGCCCCAGCATTTT	CASAGGPEMNQPQHF
TRBJ1-2	.	TRBV9	TRBD1	TGTGCCAGCAGCGTAGAAGGTGGTTTTGGGACAGCCTATGGCTACACCTTC	CASSVEGGFGTAYGYTF
TRBJ1-5	.	TRBV2	.	TGTGCCAGCAGTGCCTGGGATCAGCCCCAGCATTTT	CASSAWDQPQHF
TRBJ1-5	.	TRBV11-2	.	TGTGCCAGCAGCTTCGCAACACTGCCCCCCCAGCATTTT	CASSFATLPPQHF
TRBJ2-5	.	TRBV6-5	.	TGTGCCAGCAGTTTGGCCGGGACAGAGACCCAGTACTTC	CASSLAGTETQYF
TRBJ2-3	.	TRBV4-2	TRBD2	TGTGCCAGCAGCCACGGACTAGCGGGGGGCCCTAGCACAGATACGCAGTATTTT	CASSHGLAGGPSTDTQYF
TRBJ2-7	.	TRBV7-9	TRBD2	TGTGCCAGCAGCTCGACCCGGGGGGTCTACGAGCAGTACTTC	CASSSTRGVYEQYF